This T cell receptor (beta chain) was profiled in a study of identical twins. Study-wide findings and caveats: Fewer insertions marked abundant cord blood beta clonotypes; young adult naive trended weakly, memory not at all. It was possible that invariant MAIT and iNKT cells partly confounded the zero-insertion analyses.

One entry per CDR3 protein, called by TCRdb with MiXCR from the 5' RACE reads. The table lists about 520,000 distinct CDR3 sequences, 20% to 25% of them singletons. This clonotype showed up many times. Its antigen is not identified. The CDR3 has 19 residues. Unmatched junction bases numbered 19, after V lost 4 bases and J lost 5 bases. Germline V lookup: CDR1 LGHNA, CDR2 YSLEER. The data were also submitted as part of a second study, on T cells expressing NK-cell markers. From that report: Repertoire data for TCR beta were derived from sorted T cells (CD3+CD56+NKG2C+, CD3+CD56+NKG2C- and CD3+CD56-NKG2C+). Among a few donors, these clonotypes also ranked first in the CD3+CD56-NKG2C+ fraction.

J is TRBJ2-1 and V is TRBV4-3; TRBD2 matches 8 bases. Source material: CD4+ T cells sorted from blood. The source of this sequence is a young woman in good health. CDR3 DNA: TGCGCCAGCAGCCGACTAAGCCCCACCAGCGGGAGTCTTAACAATGAGCAGTTCTTC. This gives the protein CASSRLSPTSGSLNNEQFF.